Presented here are 30 T cell receptor beta chains from one specimen sequenced in a study of a mutant IDH1 vaccine in newly diagnosed glioma (dated by TCRdb to the early 2020s). These receptors have no known antigen. Library construction relied on the immunoSEQ multiplex PCR assay. In its TCRdb copy, this immuneACCESS table keeps in-frame sequences only and misses some clones. Where compared with another copy, unresolved V genes explain less than half of these, and the others have no known cause. The sample profile shows some 57,000 clones; about 80% of them were found once. The ten largest clones capture 4.9% of the sample. The sample's time point, from its label and the paper: week 47, end of study. A 20-mer mutant IDH1 peptide at 300 micrograms in Montanide made up each vaccine dose, which was injected subcutaneously together with topical imiquimod. Sequenced material: PBMCs, taken from a glioma patient whose treatment included an IDH1 peptide vaccine. The receptors derive from a woman between 35 and 50 years old with glioma. Some clones in this sample may be carry-over from other donors' samples.

The chain is built from TRBV9 and TRBJ1-2; TRBD1 matches at 9 bases. The germline gives CDR1 SGDLS, CDR2 YYNGEE. Trimming cost V 5 bases and J 0 bases; bases outside gene matches: 11. The CDR3 has 17 residues. CDR3 coding DNA: TGTGCCAGCAGATCTCGGAGGACAGGGGTCACTAACTATGGCTACACCTTC. Its translation: CASRSRRTGVTNYGYTF.

The chain carries TRBV18 and TRBJ1-5; D unclear. The V gene lost 3 bases and the J gene lost 6 bases, with 15 bases spanning the gap. The CDR3 sequence is 15 residues long. Germline lookup yields CDR1 KGHSH and CDR2 LQKENI. The CDR3 loop reads CASSPLGGGSQPQHF. CDR3 coding DNA: TGTGCCAGCTCACCCCTGGGAGGCGGGAGTCAGCCCCAGCATTTT. The whole variable domain, remainder taken from reference TRBV18 and TRBJ1-5, is NAGVMQNPRHLVRRRGQEARLRCSPMKGHSHVYWYRQLPEEGLKFMVYLQKENIIDESGMPKERFSAEFPKEGPSILRIQQVVRGDSAAYFCASSPLGGGSQPQHFGDGTRLSIL.

This chain connects TRBV19 to TRBJ1-2; possible D gene TRBD1, 5 bases. CDR1 is LNHDA and CDR2 is SQIVND in the germline V gene (reference sequence). The CDR3 is 16 residues long. The V gene lost 9 bases and the J gene lost 0 bases, with 20 bases spanning the gap. The CDR3 reads CASQAWDRPSNYGYTF. CDR3 DNA sequence: TGTGCCAGCCAAGCCTGGGACCGACCTTCTAACTATGGCTACACCTTC.

The chain uses TRBV5-4 and TRBJ1-1; TRBD1 agrees at 11 bases. The CDR3 spans 16 residues. From germline, CDR1 is SGHNT and CDR2 YYREEE (reference sequence). J was trimmed by 5 bases and V by 4 bases; bases with no gene match: 10. This CDR3 reads CASSKTGQGAHTEAFF. The CDR3 bases are TGTGCCAGCAGCAAGACAGGACAGGGGGCGCATACTGAAGCTTTCTTT.

The chain links TRBV21-1 to TRBJ2-1; the D segment call TRBD2 is taken from the table without a DNA check. TRBV21-1 is a pseudogene locus. The length of the CDR3 is 15 residues. The CDR3 region has the DNA TGTGCCAGCAGCAATCCTAACAGGGAGGGGAATGAGCAGTTCTTC. Translated, it gives CASSNPNREGNEQFF.

The sample holds one count of this clone. CDR3 protein: CAWSVGDSNYGYTF. The CDR3 DNA sequence: TGTGCCTGGAGTGTTGGGGACAGTAACTATGGCTACACCTTC. The chain joins TRBV30 to TRBJ1-2; 7 bases line up with TRBD1. The germline gives CDR1 GTSNPN, CDR2 SVGIG (reference sequence). The V segment lost 0 bases and the J segment 1 base; nucleotides outside the gene matches: 2. The CDR3 has 14 residues.

This chain links TRBV5-4 with TRBJ2-2; TRBD2 agrees at 7 bases. J was trimmed by 5 bases and V by 0 bases; bases with no gene match: 1. Germline V gives CDR1 SGHNT, CDR2 YYREEE (reference sequence). The length of the CDR3 is 14 residues. CDR3: CASSLVRETGELFF. CDR3 sequence (DNA): TGTGCCAGCAGCTTGGTGCGGGAGACCGGGGAGCTGTTTTTT. Filled out from reference TRBV5-4 and TRBJ2-2, the complete variable domain reads ETGVTQSPTHLIKTRGQQVTLRCSSQSGHNTVSWYQQALGQGPQFIFQYYREEENGRGNFPPRFSGLQFPNYSSELNVNALELDDSALYLCASSLVRETGELFFGEGSRLTVL.

This clone came up a few times. The chain couples TRBV27 to TRBJ1-2; maybe TRBD1 (5 bases). Germline loops: CDR1 MNHEY, CDR2 SMNVEV (reference sequence). Trimming pared 3 bases from V and 2 bases from J, leaving 7 bases between. The CDR3 loop spans 13 amino acids. The CDR3 protein is CASSFEGNYGYTF. CDR3 bases: TGTGCCAGCAGTTTTGAGGGGAACTATGGCTACACCTTC.

The chain uses TRBV30 and TRBJ2-1, with 11 bases aligning to TRBD2. This CDR3 has 14 residues. Trimming took 2 bases from V and 10 from J; bases not matched to a gene: 7. CDR1 GTSNPN and CDR2 SVGIG come from the germline V gene (reference sequence). CDR3 region: CAWSMGLAAREQFF. The CDR3 DNA reads TGTGCCTGGAGTATGGGACTAGCGGCCAGGGAGCAGTTCTTC.

V usage is TRBV2 and J usage is TRBJ2-2; D not certain. The V gene lost 2 bases and the J gene lost 2 bases, with 6 bases spanning the gap. CDR3 length: 14 amino acids. CDR1 and CDR2 from the germline V gene are SNHLY and FYNNEI. CDR3 in DNA: TGTGCCAGCAGTGAAATGACCAACACCGGGGAGCTGTTTTTT. This encodes CASSEMTNTGELFF.

The chain employs TRBV2 and TRBJ1-2; 9 bases are a match to TRBD1. CDR1 is SNHLY, CDR2 FYNNEI, per germline. The CDR3 loop spans 15 amino acids. The ends lost 6 bases at V and 2 bases at J; junction bases unmatched: 7. The CDR3 DNA reads TGTGCCAGCAGCTTCCGAGGGACAGGGAACTATGGCTACACCTTC. It codes for CASSFRGTGNYGYTF.

The chain carries TRBV9 and TRBJ1-2; no clear D gene. V shed 0 bases and J shed 9 bases, with 15 bases lying between them. The germline V gene has CDR1 SGDLS and CDR2 YYNGEE. The CDR3 has 14 residues. Here the CDR3 reads CASSVDGRSMRYTF. The DNA of the CDR3 is TGTGCCAGCAGCGTAGATGGCAGGTCTATGCGCTACACCTTC.

This clone occurred a few times. This chain uses TRBV4-3 with TRBJ1-5; possibly TRBD1 for D (5 bases). The CDR3 spans 13 residues. CDR1 is LGHNA and CDR2 is YSLEER in the germline V gene. V lost 3 bases to trimming and J lost 9 bases, with 12 bases between them. The CDR3 DNA is TGCGCCAGCAGCCAGGACCGGGGCTGGCCCCAGCATTTT. It encodes CASSQDRGWPQHF.

The chain recombines TRBV5-4 with TRBJ2-3; 11 bases are a match to TRBD2. This CDR3 has 17 amino acids. Germline V CDR1 and CDR2: SGHNT, YYREEE (reference sequence). Trimming removed 4 bases from V and 2 bases from J; junction bases left unmatched: 9. DNA for the CDR3: TGTGCCAGCAGCGGGGCTAGCGGGGGGCCCAACACAGATACGCAGTATTTT. It is translated as CASSGASGGPNTDTQYF.

This sequence joins TRBV13 and TRBJ1-2, with no clear D. The CDR3 runs to 14 residues. Trimming removed 1 base at V and 1 base at J, with 7 bases between. Germline assignment: CDR1 PRHDT and CDR2 FYEKMQ (reference sequence). The DNA of the CDR3 is TGTGCCAGCAGCTTAGAGGCGATTAACTATGGCTACACCTTC. Translated: CASSLEAINYGYTF.

V and J are TRBV7-9 and TRBJ2-2, with D unclear. Trimming pared 6 bases from V and 6 bases from J, leaving 14 bases between. Germline values: CDR1 SEHNR, CDR2 FQNEAQ (reference sequence). This CDR3 is built from 14 residues. The CDR3 DNA sequence: TGTGCCAGCAGAGACCCGACCGGAGCCGGGGAGCTGTTTTTT. It translates to CASRDPTGAGELFF.

The chain links TRBV14 to TRBJ2-3, with unresolved D. The CDR3 covers 15 residues. CDR1 is SGHDN and CDR2 is FVKESK in the germline V gene. The ends were cut back, 0 bases at V and 4 bases at J, with 11 bases in the middle. This CDR3 is CASSQENGWSDTQYF. For the CDR3, the DNA is TGTGCCAGCAGCCAAGAAAATGGGTGGTCAGATACGCAGTATTTT. Using reference TRBV14 and TRBJ2-3 for the parts outside the CDR3, the full variable domain is EAGVTQFPSHSVIEKGQTVTLRCDPISGHDNLYWYRRVMGKEIKFLLHFVKESKQDESGMPNNRFLAERTGGTYSTLKVQPAELEDSGVYFCASSQENGWSDTQYFGPGTRLTVL.

The J gene is TRBJ1-1, the V gene TRBV11-2; TRBD1 agrees at 11 bases. Germline V gene data show CDR1 as SGHAT and CDR2 as FQNNGV. This CDR3 has 14 residues. Losses at the gene ends were 5 bases for V and 10 bases for J; bases not matched to a gene: 9. Written as DNA, the CDR3 is TGTGCCAGCAGCGGAGGGACAGGGGGGGGGAGAGCTTTCTTT. Translating gives CASSGGTGGGRAFF.

Only a few counts were recorded for this clone. V usage is TRBV7-8 and J usage is TRBJ1-2; D unclear. V lost 5 bases to trimming and J lost 6 bases, with 10 bases between them. CDR1 SGHVS and CDR2 FQNEAQ come from the germline V gene. This CDR3 has 12 amino acids. The CDR3 bases are TGTGCCAGCAGCCTAACGGAGCATGGCTACACCTTC. Residues: CASSLTEHGYTF.

CDR3 sequence: CASSLVPGFLHEQFF. The CDR3 DNA reads TGTGCCAGCAGCTTAGTTCCGGGGTTTTTGCATGAGCAGTTCTTC. The rearrangement uses TRBV7-8 and TRBJ2-1, with a possible D match to TRBD2 (5 bases). This CDR3 has 15 amino acids. Per the germline V gene, CDR1 is SGHVS and CDR2 is FQNEAQ. Trimming stripped 1 base from V and 8 bases from J, with 15 bases between. Complete variable domain (other parts from reference TRBV7-8 and TRBJ2-1): GAGVSQSPRYKVAKRGQDVALRCDPISGHVSLFWYQQALGQGPEFLTYFQNEAQLDKSGLPSDRFFAERPEGSVSTLKIQRTQQEDSAVYLCASSLVPGFLHEQFFGPGTRLTVL.

This clone has only one observation. This chain uses TRBV23-1 with TRBJ2-3, with D unclear. TRBV23-1 is noted as an ORF with a role that remains uncertain. V lost 4 bases and J 5 bases, leaving 16 bases between the germline ends. The CDR3 is made up of 15 amino acids. The CDR3 region is CASSPIRPFGDTQYF. The DNA of the CDR3 is TGCGCCAGCAGTCCGATTAGGCCATTCGGAGATACGCAGTATTTT.

This clone was counted ten times or more. The rearrangement joins TRBV11-2 to TRBJ1-2; D not resolved. From germline, CDR1 is SGHAT and CDR2 FQNNGV. V lost 1 base to trimming and J lost 2 bases, with 11 bases between them. The CDR3 totals 15 residues. The CDR3 here is CASSLAGSANYGYTF. The CDR3 DNA sequence: TGTGCCAGCAGCTTAGCAGGTAGTGCGAACTATGGCTACACCTTC. The entire variable domain, with the rest obtained from reference TRBV11-2 and TRBJ1-2, is as follows: EAGVAQSPRYKIIEKRQSVAFWCNPISGHATLYWYQQILGQGPKLLIQFQNNGVVDDSQLPKDRFSAERLKGVDSTLKIQPAKLEDSAVYLCASSLAGSANYGYTFGSGTRLTVV.

The chain carries TRBV5-1 and TRBJ1-1, with D perhaps matching TRBD1 (5 bases). Germline V gene sequence: CDR1 SGHRS, CDR2 YFSETQ. V dropped 4 bases and J dropped 1 base, with 11 bases sitting between them. The CDR3 is 14 residues long. The CDR3, as DNA: TGCGCCAGCAGCACGGGGACGGCGAACACTGAAGCTTTCTTT. It translates to CASSTGTANTEAFF.

The chain recombines TRBV7-9 with TRBJ2-1, with 12 bases lining up with TRBD2. CDR3 length equals 14 residues. Germline CDR1 is SEHNR and CDR2 is FQNEAQ (reference sequence). Losses at the gene ends were 6 bases for V and 10 bases for J; bases not matched to a gene: 7. The CDR3 DNA reads TGTGCCAGCAGTCTAGCGGGGGGGACCCACGAGCAGTTCTTC. It yields the protein CASSLAGGTHEQFF.

The V and J genes are TRBV5-1 and TRBJ2-1; TRBD1 might be the D (6 bases). This CDR3 region has 13 residues. Germline lookup yields CDR1 SGHRS and CDR2 YFSETQ. Trimming removed 2 bases at V and 4 bases at J, with 7 bases between. The chain's CDR3 is CASSFQGYNEQFF. The CDR3 DNA sequence: TGCGCCAGCAGCTTCCAGGGGTACAATGAGCAGTTCTTC.

This rearrangement joins TRBV6-1 to TRBJ1-1; D call uncertain. V was trimmed by 3 bases and J by 4 bases, leaving 12 bases between them. Germline V gene data show CDR1 as MNHNS and CDR2 as SASEGT. This CDR3 has 14 residues. As DNA, the CDR3 is TGTGCCAGCAGTGAGGGCTTCCCCGGCACTGAAGCTTTCTTT. Its translation: CASSEGFPGTEAFF.

The rearrangement joins TRBV6-5 to TRBJ1-5; D not certain. The CDR3 sequence is 16 residues long. Germline loops: CDR1 MNHEY, CDR2 SVGAGI. Trimming took 0 bases from V and 3 from J, leaving 12 bases between them. The DNA of the CDR3 is TGTGCCAGCAGTTACTCTTGGCAGGTCAACAATCAGCCCCAGCATTTT. Translation: CASSYSWQVNNQPQHF.

The rearrangement links TRBV5-1 to TRBJ2-1, with 11 bases lining up with TRBD2. CDR1 and CDR2 from the germline V gene are SGHRS and YFSETQ. Unmatched junction bases numbered 5, after V lost 3 bases and J lost 6 bases. The CDR3 spans 15 residues. CDR3 residues: CASSSLAGVSNEQFF. In DNA, the CDR3 is TGCGCCAGCAGCTCACTAGCGGGGGTCTCCAATGAGCAGTTCTTC.

V and J are TRBV4-1 and TRBJ1-2, with D possibly TRBD1 on 5 matching bases. V was pared by 4 bases and J by 7 bases, with 16 bases between. Looked up from germline, CDR1 is MGHRA and CDR2 is YSYEKL. The CDR3 totals 14 residues. The chain's CDR3 is CASSPAGGVSGYTF. The CDR3 nucleotides are TGCGCCAGCAGCCCCGCCGGGGGGGTTAGTGGCTACACCTTC.

The V and J genes are TRBV14 and TRBJ1-2; TRBD1 matches 11 bases. This CDR3 spans 17 amino acids. The V and J ends lost 4 bases and 4 bases, in that order; junction bases with no gene match: 11. Germline lookup yields CDR1 SGHDN and CDR2 FVKESK. The CDR3 DNA reads as TGTGCCAGCAGCCCCTTAACCGGGACAGGGGGTCCCTATGGCTACACCTTC. Its translation: CASSPLTGTGGPYGYTF. Variable domain in full (rest from reference TRBV14 and TRBJ1-2): EAGVTQFPSHSVIEKGQTVTLRCDPISGHDNLYWYRRVMGKEIKFLLHFVKESKQDESGMPNNRFLAERTGGTYSTLKVQPAELEDSGVYFCASSPLTGTGGPYGYTFGSGTRLTVV.